The sample holds many counts of the clone carrying this T cell receptor beta chain. Antigen specificity is unknown. Template material for amplifying TCR beta CDR3 regions consisted of RNA transcripts. An initial round of RT-PCR targeting the TCR CDR3 relied on the HTBI primer set. TCRdb recomputed calls from the multiplex PCR reads with MiXCR, one row per CDR3 protein. In the table there are over 400,000 distinct CDR3 sequences, 22% of which are singletons. Clinical symptoms, serum thyroxine, TRAb, thyroid ultrasound and orbital computed tomography established diagnosis. The data were taken from a study of T cells in Graves' hyperthyroidism and ophthalmopathy. Overall study results and limits: Most thyroid clonotypes that were expanded above 0.001 also turned up in blood.

The CDR3 covers 14 residues. CDR1 and CDR2 from the germline V gene are SGHRS and YFSETQ. V dropped 3 bases and J dropped 6 bases, with 13 bases sitting between them. The clonotype was recovered from an older woman with Graves' ophthalmopathy. The chain links TRBV5-1 to TRBJ2-1, with D tentatively TRBD2 (7 bases). Sample: blood. CDR3 in amino acids: CASSWGASGNEQFF. The CDR3 coding sequence is TGCGCCAGCAGCTGGGGGGCTAGCGGCAATGAGCAGTTCTTC.